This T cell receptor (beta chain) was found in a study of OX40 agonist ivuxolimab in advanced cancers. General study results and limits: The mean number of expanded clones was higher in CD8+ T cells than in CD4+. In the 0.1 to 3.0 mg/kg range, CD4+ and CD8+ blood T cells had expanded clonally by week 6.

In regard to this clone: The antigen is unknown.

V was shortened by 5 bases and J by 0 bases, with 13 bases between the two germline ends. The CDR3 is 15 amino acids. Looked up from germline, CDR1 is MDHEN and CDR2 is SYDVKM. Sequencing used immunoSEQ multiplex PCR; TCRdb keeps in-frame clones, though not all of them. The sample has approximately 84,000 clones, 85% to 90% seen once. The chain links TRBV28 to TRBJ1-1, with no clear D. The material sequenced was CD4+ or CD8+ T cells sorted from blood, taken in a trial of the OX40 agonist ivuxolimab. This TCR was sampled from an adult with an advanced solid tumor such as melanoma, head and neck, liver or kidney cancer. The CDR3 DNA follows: TGTGCCAGCAGTGGAGACGAAAAAATGAACACTGAAGCTTTCTTT. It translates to CASSGDEKMNTEAFF.